The entry below gives a single T cell receptor beta chain sequence along with its context. Under the authors' procedure: Reference gene primer amplification gave nucleated cell count estimates. Repertoires were generated with immunoSEQ multiplex PCR, while TCRdb's copy carries only in-frame clones and drops some. The D gene and trimming were derived from the DNA, and the V and J assignments and clone size from that table. The sample has 210,000 or so clones, around 85% seen once. The CDR3 runs to 15 residues. CDR1 MDHEN and CDR2 SYDVKM come from the germline V gene. V dropped 5 bases and J dropped 4 bases, with 16 bases sitting between them. The data were taken from a study of blood T cell repertoires in COVID-19. Study-level information: From the United States, Italy and Spain came samples of acute and convalescent COVID-19.

The source material was PBMCs or T cells enriched from blood (not recorded which). This TCR was sampled from a woman aged 50 to 65 in a cohort exposed to, infected with or recovered from COVID-19 (not recorded which). The chain uses TRBV28 and TRBJ2-3; possibly TRBD2 for D (7 bases). CDR3 loop: CASSTGGGVSDTQYF. The CDR3 region has the DNA TGTGCCAGCAGTACTGGGGGGGGCGTTTCAGATACGCAGTATTTT.